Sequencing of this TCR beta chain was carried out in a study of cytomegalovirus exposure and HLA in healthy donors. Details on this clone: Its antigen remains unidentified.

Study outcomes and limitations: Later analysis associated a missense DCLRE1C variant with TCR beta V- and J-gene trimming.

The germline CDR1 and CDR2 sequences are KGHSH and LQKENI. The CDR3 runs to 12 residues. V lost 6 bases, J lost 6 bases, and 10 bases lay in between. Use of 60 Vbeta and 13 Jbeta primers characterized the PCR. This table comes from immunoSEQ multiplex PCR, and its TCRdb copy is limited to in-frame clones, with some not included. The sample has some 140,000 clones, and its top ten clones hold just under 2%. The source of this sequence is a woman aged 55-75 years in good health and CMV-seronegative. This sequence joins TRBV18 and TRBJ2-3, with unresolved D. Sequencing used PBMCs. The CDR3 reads CASSQARDTQYF. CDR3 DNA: TGTGCCAGCTCCCAAGCGAGGGATACGCAGTATTTT.